What follows are 16 T cell receptor beta chains derived from one specimen sequenced in a study of response to subunit inactivated influenza vaccine. MiXCR was run by TCRdb on the RT-PCR reads, yielding one entry per CDR3 protein. This sample has fewer than 400,000 distinct CDR3 sequences, with just over 20% found just once. The material sequenced was PBMCs from blood, taken approximately 20 months after vaccination. The receptors stem from a man aged 45 to 75 who received an inactivated influenza vaccine.

This clonotype was detected only a few times. The chain combines TRBV29-1 with TRBJ1-4; D gene unclear. The germline V and J ends were trimmed by 7 bases and 7 bases, with 16 bases remaining between them. The CDR3 consists of 13 residues. Germline values: CDR1 SQVTM, CDR2 ANQGSEA. The CDR3 region has the DNA TGCAGCGGGAAGGACGGCCAATTTGAAAAACTGTTTTTT. It specifies CSGKDGQFEKLFF.

The gene calls are TRBV2 and TRBJ2-7; no firm D call. Germline V gives CDR1 SNHLY, CDR2 FYNNEI. Trimming shortened V by 3 bases and J by 5 bases, and 8 bases separated the two germline ends. The CDR3 extends over 12 amino acids. The CDR3 DNA reads as TGTGCCAGCAGTGAGGCTGGGGACGAGCAGTACTTC. It translates to CASSEAGDEQYF.

The table lists this clonotype with many counts. V is TRBV3-1 and J is TRBJ1-1, with 7 nucleotides matching TRBD1. The J segment lost 3 bases and the V segment lost 4 bases, leaving 5 bases of the junction unmatched. From germline, CDR1 is LGHDT and CDR2 YNNKEL (reference sequence). This CDR3 has 14 amino acids. In nucleotides, the CDR3 is TGTGCCAGCAGCCGACCGGGACAGTACACTGAAGCTTTCTTT. It yields the protein CASSRPGQYTEAFF.

Many counts were recorded for this clonotype. This chain connects TRBV4-2 to TRBJ1-2; no firm D call. Trimming took 0 bases from V and 4 from J, leaving 6 bases between them. Germline V CDR1 and CDR2: LGHNA, YNFKEQ. CDR3 length: 13 residues. The CDR3 sequence: CASSQDGPYGYTF. CDR3 in DNA: TGTGCCAGCAGCCAAGATGGGCCCTATGGCTACACCTTC.

The V and J genes are TRBV28 and TRBJ2-1; weak D call: TRBD2 (6 bases). The V gene's germline CDR1 is MDHEN and CDR2 SYDVKM. The CDR3 totals 14 residues. V dropped 4 bases and J dropped 9 bases, with 16 bases sitting between them. The CDR3 loop is CASSSGDPLGEQFF. The CDR3 DNA reads TGTGCCAGCAGTTCGGGGGACCCCCTGGGTGAGCAGTTCTTC.

This clonotype was seen only a few times. V and J are TRBV12-3 or TRBV12-4 and TRBJ2-1, with 7 bases matching TRBD2. Unmatched junction bases numbered 11, after V lost 3 bases and J lost 6 bases. The length of the CDR3 is 16 residues. CDR3 nucleotides: TGTGCCAGCAGTTTCGGGGCTAGCGGTTTCTCCAATGAGCAGTTCTTC. It is translated as CASSFGASGFSNEQFF.

The CDR3 spells CASSSRRQSTDTQYF. As DNA, the CDR3 is TGTGCCAGCAGTTCGAGAAGACAGAGCACAGATACGCAGTATTTT. J is TRBJ2-3 and V is TRBV6-2 or TRBV6-3, with D possibly matching TRBD1 (5 bases). Between the trimmed V and J ends, which lost 4 bases and 0 bases, there was a span of 11 bases. Per the germline V gene, CDR1 is MNHEY and CDR2 is SVGEGT. This CDR3 region has 15 residues.

A few counts support this clonotype. The chain recombines TRBV28 with TRBJ1-1, with TRBD1 matching 8 bases. This CDR3 comprises 12 residues. CDR1 and CDR2 (germline): MDHEN, SYDVKM. J gave up 11 bases and V 3 bases, and 5 bases lay outside the gene matches. This CDR3 reads CASSFQGAPAFF. The CDR3 DNA sequence: TGTGCCAGCAGTTTTCAGGGGGCTCCGGCTTTCTTT.

V and J are TRBV6-2 or TRBV6-3 and TRBJ1-5, with TRBD1 matching 12 bases. This CDR3 has 16 amino acids. The ends lost 6 bases at V and 6 bases at J; junction bases unmatched: 9. CDR1 MNHEY and CDR2 SVGEGT come from the germline V gene. This CDR3 reads CASSGTGGFTAQPQHF. The CDR3 DNA reads TGTGCCAGCAGCGGGACAGGGGGCTTCACGGCTCAGCCCCAGCATTTT.

This clonotype was recorded a few times. The chain joins TRBV29-1 to TRBJ1-2; 7 bases are shared with TRBD1. CDR3 length: 13 amino acids. Germline CDR1 and CDR2: SQVTM and ANQGSEA. The V gene end was trimmed by 5 bases and the J gene end by 6 bases; junction bases not matched to a gene: 9. The CDR3 DNA sequence: TGCAGCGTTTATTCCCAGGGGGGCAATGGCTACACCTTC. Amino acid sequence: CSVYSQGGNGYTF.

The chain couples TRBV4-1 to TRBJ2-1, with 7 bases fitting TRBD1. Looked up from germline, CDR1 is MGHRA and CDR2 is YSYEKL. The V gene end was trimmed by 4 bases and the J gene end by 12 bases; junction bases not matched to a gene: 15. This CDR3 comprises 15 residues. The CDR3 nucleotides are TGCGCCAGCAGCCCAGGCAGGACAGGAAGAATGAGGCAGTTCTTC. Its translation: CASSPGRTGRMRQFF.

The chain is built from TRBV2 and TRBJ2-7, with 9 bases lining up with TRBD1. Germline V gene data show CDR1 as SNHLY and CDR2 as FYNNEI. Trimming took 6 bases from V and 2 from J; bases not matched to a gene: 5. CDR3 length: 14 amino acids. The CDR3 nucleotides read TGTGCCAGCAGGGAGGGACAGGGCCCCTACGAGCAGTACTTC. This codes for CASREGQGPYEQYF.

A few counts support this clonotype. The V gene is TRBV12-3 or TRBV12-4, the J gene TRBJ2-7; tentatively, D is TRBD2 (8 bases). V was trimmed by 2 bases and J by 2 bases, leaving 19 bases between them. The length of the CDR3 is 17 residues. The DNA for the CDR3 is TGTGCCAGCAGTTTATCCGGGGGGGACAGTCGCGCCTACGAGCAGTACTTC. Translating gives CASSLSGGDSRAYEQYF.

The rearrangement links TRBV29-1 to TRBJ2-5; the D is unclear. Germline CDR1 SQVTM, CDR2 ANQGSEA. V shed 4 bases and J shed 4 bases, with 16 bases lying between them. CDR3 length equals 14 residues. CDR3 bases: TGCAGCGTTGGACGTCGGATGTCGGGAGAGACCCAGTACTTC. This codes for CSVGRRMSGETQYF.

The chain has TRBV20-1 and TRBJ1-5; tentatively, D is TRBD1 (5 bases). V shed 4 bases and J shed 5 bases, with 15 bases lying between them. The CDR3 loop spans 14 amino acids. The germline gives CDR1 DFQATT, CDR2 SNEGSKA (reference sequence). This CDR3 is CSAITGTPHQPQHF. As DNA, the CDR3 is TGCAGTGCTATCACCGGGACCCCCCATCAGCCCCAGCATTTT.

This clonotype came up a few times. The V gene is TRBV2, the J gene TRBJ1-2; 7 bases map to TRBD1. From germline, CDR1 is SNHLY and CDR2 FYNNEI. The CDR3 runs 13 residues. The ends lost 9 bases at V and 4 bases at J; junction bases unmatched: 8. The CDR3 DNA follows: TGTGCCAGAAAAGACAGGGTTGGCTATGGCTACACCTTC. It yields the protein CARKDRVGYGYTF.